The clone carrying this TCR beta chain was counted many times. What it binds is not known. The CDR3 is made up of 16 amino acids. From germline, CDR1 is ENHRY and CDR2 SYGVKD. The trim removed 3 bases at V and 1 base at J, leaving 5 bases unmatched. The TCR beta CDR3 regions underwent amplification from RNA transcripts. Scientists carried out first-round RT-PCR using HTBI primers and then a second-round multiplex PCR. TCRdb ran MiXCR on the multiplex PCR reads and lists one entry per CDR3 protein. The sample shows over a million distinct CDR3 sequences, about 35% of them seen only once. This sample was included in a study of Graves' ophthalmopathy and Graves' hyperthyroidism. Clinical symptoms, serum thyroxine, TRAb, thyroid ultrasound and orbital computed tomography formed the basis of diagnosis. General observations from the study: The authors also found most expanded thyroid clonotypes above 0.001 frequency in blood. Sensitivity reached less than 71% and specificity 72% to 80% when the model predicted ophthalmopathy progression.

The sequenced sample consisted of peripheral blood or thyroid tissue (not recorded which). The TCR originated in an adult man with Graves' hyperthyroidism. This chain connects TRBV10-3 to TRBJ1-5; TRBD1 matches at 8 bases. The CDR3 bases are TGTGCCATCAGTGACGGACAGGGTGTGAGCAATCAGCCCCAGCATTTT. It is translated as CAISDGQGVSNQPQHF.